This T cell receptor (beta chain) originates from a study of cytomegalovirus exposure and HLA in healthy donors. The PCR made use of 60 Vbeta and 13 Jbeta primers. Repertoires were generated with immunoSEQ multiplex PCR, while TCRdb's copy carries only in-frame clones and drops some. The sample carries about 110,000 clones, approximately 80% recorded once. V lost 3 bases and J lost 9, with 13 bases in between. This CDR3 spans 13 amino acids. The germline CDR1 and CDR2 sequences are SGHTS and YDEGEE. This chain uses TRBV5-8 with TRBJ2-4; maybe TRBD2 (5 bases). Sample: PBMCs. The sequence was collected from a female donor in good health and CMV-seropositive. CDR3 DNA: TGTGCCAGCAGCTCAAGCGGAGGCGGCATTCAGTACTTC. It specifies CASSSSGGGIQYF. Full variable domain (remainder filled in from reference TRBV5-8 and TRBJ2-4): EAGVTQSPTHLIKTRGQQATLRCSPISGHTSVYWYQQALGLGLQFLLWYDEGEERNRGNFPPRFSGRQFPNYSSELNVNALELEDSALYLCASSSSGGGIQYFGAGTRLSVL.